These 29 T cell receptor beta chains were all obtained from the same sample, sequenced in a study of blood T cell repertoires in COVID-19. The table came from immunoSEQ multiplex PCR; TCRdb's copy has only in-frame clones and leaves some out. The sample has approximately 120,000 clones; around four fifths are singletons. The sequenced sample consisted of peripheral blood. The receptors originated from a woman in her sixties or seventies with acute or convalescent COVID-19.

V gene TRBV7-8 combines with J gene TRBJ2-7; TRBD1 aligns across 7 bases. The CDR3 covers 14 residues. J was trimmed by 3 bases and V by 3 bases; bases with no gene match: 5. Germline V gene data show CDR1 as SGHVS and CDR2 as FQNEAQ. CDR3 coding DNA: TGTGCCAGCAGCTTCAGGACAGGAGGCTACGAGCAGTACTTC. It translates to CASSFRTGGYEQYF.

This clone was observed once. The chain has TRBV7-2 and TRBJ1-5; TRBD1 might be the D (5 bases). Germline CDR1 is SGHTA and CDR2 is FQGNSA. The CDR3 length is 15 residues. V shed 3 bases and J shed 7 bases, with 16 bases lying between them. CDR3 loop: CASSLGGGARQPQHF. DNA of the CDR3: TGTGCCAGCAGCTTGGGTGGAGGGGCACGCCAGCCCCAGCATTTT.

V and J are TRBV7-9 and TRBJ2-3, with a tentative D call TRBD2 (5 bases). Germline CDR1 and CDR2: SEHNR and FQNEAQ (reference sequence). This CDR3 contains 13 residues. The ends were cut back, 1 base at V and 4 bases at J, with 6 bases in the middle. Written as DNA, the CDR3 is TGTGCCAGCAGCTTAGTAGCGTCAGATACGCAGTATTTT. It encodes CASSLVASDTQYF.

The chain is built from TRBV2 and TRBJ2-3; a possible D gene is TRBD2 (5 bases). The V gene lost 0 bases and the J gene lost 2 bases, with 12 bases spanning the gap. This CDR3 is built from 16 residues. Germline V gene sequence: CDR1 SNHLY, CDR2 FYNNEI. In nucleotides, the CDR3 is TGTGCCAGCAGTGAAGCTAGGCTAGCTCTCACAGATACGCAGTATTTT. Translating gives CASSEARLALTDTQYF. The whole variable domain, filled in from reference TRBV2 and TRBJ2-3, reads EPEVTQTPSHQVTQMGQEVILRCVPISNHLYFYWYRQILGQKVEFLVSFYNNEISEKSEIFDDQFSVERPDGSNFTLKIRSTKLEDSAMYFCASSEARLALTDTQYFGPGTRLTVL.

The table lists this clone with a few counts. The CDR3 bases are TGTGCCAGCAGCGTCCTAGGGCGGGGCTCCTACAATGAGCAGTTCTTC. Its protein product is CASSVLGRGSYNEQFF. The rearrangement joins TRBV3-1 (or the pseudogene TRBV3-2) to TRBJ2-1; D may be TRBD2 (6 bases). V gave up 5 bases and J gave up 0 bases, with 14 bases separating them. CDR3 size: 16 residues. Per germline, CDR1 LGHDT and CDR2 YNNKEL (reference sequence).

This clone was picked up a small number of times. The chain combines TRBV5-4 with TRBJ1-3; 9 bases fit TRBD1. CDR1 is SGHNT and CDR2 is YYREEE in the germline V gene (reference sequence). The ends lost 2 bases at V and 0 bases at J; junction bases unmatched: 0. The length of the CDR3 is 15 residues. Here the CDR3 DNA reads TGTGCCAGCAGCTTACAGGGGGCCTCTGGAAACACCATATATTTT. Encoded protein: CASSLQGASGNTIYF.

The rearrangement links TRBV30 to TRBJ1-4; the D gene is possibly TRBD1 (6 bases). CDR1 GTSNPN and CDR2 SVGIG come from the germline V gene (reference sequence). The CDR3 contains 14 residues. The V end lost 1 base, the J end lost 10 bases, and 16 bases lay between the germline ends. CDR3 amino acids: CAWSARGQIRKLFF. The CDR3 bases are TGTGCCTGGAGTGCCAGGGGACAAATTCGAAAACTGTTTTTT.

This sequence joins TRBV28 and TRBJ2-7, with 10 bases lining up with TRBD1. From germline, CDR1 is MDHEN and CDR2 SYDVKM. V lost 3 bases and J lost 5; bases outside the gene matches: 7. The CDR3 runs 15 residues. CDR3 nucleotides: TGTGCCAGCAGTTTTCCACGACAGGGGGCTGACGAGCAGTACTTC. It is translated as CASSFPRQGADEQYF.

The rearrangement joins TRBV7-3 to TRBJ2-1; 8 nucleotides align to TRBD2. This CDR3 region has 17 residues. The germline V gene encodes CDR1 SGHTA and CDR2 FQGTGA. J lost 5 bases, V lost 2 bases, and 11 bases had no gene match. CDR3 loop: CASSLFIGTSSNNEQFF. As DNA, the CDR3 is TGTGCCAGCAGCTTATTTATTGGGACTAGTTCCAACAATGAGCAGTTCTTC.

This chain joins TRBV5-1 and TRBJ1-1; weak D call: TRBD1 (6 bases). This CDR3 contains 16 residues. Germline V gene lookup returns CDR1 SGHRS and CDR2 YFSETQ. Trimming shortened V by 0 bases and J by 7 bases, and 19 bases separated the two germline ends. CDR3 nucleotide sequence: TGCGCCAGCAGCTTGGGGGGTCAACAGGGCTCCCTTGAAGCTTTCTTT. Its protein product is CASSLGGQQGSLEAFF.

CDR3 bases: TGTGCCAGCAGCCCACGACAGGGGTCTAACTATGGCTACACCTTC. It specifies CASSPRQGSNYGYTF. The chain links TRBV14 to TRBJ1-2, with 8 bases identical to TRBD1. CDR1 SGHDN and CDR2 FVKESK come from the germline V gene. Losses at the gene ends were 4 bases for V and 0 bases for J; bases not matched to a gene: 4. This CDR3 spans 15 amino acids.

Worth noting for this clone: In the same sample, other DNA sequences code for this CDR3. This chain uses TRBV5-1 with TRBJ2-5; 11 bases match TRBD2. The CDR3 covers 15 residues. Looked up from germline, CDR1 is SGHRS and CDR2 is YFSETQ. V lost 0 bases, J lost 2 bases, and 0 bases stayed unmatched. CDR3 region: CASSLGLAGQETQYF. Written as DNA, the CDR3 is TGCGCCAGCAGCTTGGGACTAGCGGGGCAAGAGACCCAGTACTTC.

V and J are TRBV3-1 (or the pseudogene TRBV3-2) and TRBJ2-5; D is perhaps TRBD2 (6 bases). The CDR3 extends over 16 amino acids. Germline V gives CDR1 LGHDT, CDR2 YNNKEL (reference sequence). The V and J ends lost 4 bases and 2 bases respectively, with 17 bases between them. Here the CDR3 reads CASSPRGRLGQETQYF. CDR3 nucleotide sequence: TGTGCCAGCAGCCCGCGGGGCAGGTTGGGGCAAGAGACCCAGTACTTC.

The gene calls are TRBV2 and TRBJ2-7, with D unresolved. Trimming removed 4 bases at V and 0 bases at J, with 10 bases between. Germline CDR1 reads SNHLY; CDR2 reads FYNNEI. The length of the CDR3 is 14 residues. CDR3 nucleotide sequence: TGTGCCAGCAGTGCCCGCCCGAGCTCCTACGAGCAGTACTTC. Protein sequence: CASSARPSSYEQYF.

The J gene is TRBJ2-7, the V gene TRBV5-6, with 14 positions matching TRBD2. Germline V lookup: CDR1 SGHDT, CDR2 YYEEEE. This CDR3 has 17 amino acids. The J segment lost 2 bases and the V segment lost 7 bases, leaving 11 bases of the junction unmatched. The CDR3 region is CASGRRLAGGPAYEQYF. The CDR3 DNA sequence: TGTGCCAGCGGTCGGAGACTAGCGGGAGGGCCGGCCTACGAGCAGTACTTC.

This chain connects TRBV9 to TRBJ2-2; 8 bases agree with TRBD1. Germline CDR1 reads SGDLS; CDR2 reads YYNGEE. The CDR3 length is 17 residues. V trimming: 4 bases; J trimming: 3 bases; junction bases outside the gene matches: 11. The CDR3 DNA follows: TGTGCCAGCAGCCCGCGAACCGGGACAGGTGACACCGGGGAGCTGTTTTTT. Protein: CASSPRTGTGDTGELFF. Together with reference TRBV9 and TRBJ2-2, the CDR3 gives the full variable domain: DSGVTQTPKHLITATGQRVTLRCSPRSGDLSVYWYQQSLDQGLQFLIQYYNGEERAKGNILERFSAQQFPDLHSELNLSSLELGDSALYFCASSPRTGTGDTGELFFGEGSRLTVL.

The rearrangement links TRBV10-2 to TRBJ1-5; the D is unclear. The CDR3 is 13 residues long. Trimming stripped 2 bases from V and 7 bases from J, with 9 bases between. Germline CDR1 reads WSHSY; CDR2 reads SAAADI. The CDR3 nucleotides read TGCGCCAGCAGTGAGGAGACGGGGCAGCCCCAGCATTTT. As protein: CASSEETGQPQHF.

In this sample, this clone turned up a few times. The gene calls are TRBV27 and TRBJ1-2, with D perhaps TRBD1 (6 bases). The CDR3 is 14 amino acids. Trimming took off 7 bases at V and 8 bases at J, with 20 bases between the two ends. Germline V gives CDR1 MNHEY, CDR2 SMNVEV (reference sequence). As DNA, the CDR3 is TGTGCCAGCACCCGGGCGGGGGGCGCGGGGGGCTACACCTTC. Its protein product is CASTRAGGAGGYTF.

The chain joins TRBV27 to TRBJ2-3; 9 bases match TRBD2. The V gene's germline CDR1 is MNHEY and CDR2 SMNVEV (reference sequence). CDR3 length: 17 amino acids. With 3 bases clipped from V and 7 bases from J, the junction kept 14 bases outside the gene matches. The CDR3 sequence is CASSLKMRGGLLHTQYF. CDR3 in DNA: TGTGCCAGCAGTTTGAAGATGCGGGGGGGCCTATTACATACGCAGTATTTT.

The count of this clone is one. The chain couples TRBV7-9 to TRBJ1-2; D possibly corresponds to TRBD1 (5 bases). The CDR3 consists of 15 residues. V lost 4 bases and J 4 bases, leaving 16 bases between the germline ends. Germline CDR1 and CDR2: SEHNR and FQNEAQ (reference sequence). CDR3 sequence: CASSSQESRGYGYTF. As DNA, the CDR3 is TGTGCCAGCAGCTCTCAGGAGTCAAGGGGCTATGGCTACACCTTC.

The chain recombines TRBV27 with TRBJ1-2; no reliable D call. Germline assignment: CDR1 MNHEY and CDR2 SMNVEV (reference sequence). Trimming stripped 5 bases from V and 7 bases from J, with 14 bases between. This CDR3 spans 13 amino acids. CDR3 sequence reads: CASSPPGRSGYTF. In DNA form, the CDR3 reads TGTGCCAGCAGTCCGCCCGGGAGGAGTGGCTACACCTTC.

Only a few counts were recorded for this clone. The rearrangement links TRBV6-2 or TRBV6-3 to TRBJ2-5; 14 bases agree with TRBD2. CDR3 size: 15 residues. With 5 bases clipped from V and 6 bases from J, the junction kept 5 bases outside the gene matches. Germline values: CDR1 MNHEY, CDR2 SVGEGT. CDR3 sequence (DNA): TGTGCCAGCAGTACCGGGACTAGCGGGAGACAGACCCAGTACTTC. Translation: CASSTGTSGRQTQYF.

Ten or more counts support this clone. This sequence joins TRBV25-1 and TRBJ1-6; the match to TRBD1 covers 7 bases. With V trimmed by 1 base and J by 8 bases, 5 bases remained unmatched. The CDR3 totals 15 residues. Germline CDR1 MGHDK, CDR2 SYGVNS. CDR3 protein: CASSEFTGVDSPLHF. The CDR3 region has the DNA TGTGCCAGCAGTGAATTCACAGGGGTGGATTCACCCCTCCACTTT.

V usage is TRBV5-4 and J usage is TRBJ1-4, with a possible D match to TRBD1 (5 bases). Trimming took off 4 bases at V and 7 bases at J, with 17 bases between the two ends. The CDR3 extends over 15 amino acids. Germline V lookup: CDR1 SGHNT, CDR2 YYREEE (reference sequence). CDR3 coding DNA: TGTGCCAGCAGCCCTTCAAGTCTAAGGGGTGAAAAACTGTTTTTT. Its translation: CASSPSSLRGEKLFF.

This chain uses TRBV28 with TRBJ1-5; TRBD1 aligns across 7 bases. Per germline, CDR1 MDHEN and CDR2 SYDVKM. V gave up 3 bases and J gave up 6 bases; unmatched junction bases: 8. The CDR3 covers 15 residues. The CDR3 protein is CASSLSQGMFQPQHF. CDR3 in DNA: TGTGCCAGCAGTTTGTCACAGGGGATGTTTCAGCCCCAGCATTTT.

The CDR3 DNA reads as TGTGCCAGCAGTTCCCCGGGTGTGGGTGGAAACACCATATATTTT. Translated: CASSSPGVGGNTIYF. The J gene is TRBJ1-3, the V gene TRBV28; D is unclear. Trimming cost V 4 bases and J 3 bases, with 13 bases left between them. The CDR3 length is 15 residues. In germline, CDR1 is MDHEN, CDR2 SYDVKM.

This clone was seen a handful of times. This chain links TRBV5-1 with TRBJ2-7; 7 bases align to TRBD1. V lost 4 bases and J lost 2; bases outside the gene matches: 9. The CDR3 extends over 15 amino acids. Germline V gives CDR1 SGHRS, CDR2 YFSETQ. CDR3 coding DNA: TGCGCCAGCAGCCCCGGGACAGACGAAGCCTACGAGCAGTACTTC. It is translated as CASSPGTDEAYEQYF. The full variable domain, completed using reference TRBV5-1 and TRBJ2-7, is KAGVTQTPRYLIKTRGQQVTLSCSPISGHRSVSWYQQTPGQGLQFLFEYFSETQRNKGNFPGRFSGRQFSNSRSEMNVSTLELGDSALYLCASSPGTDEAYEQYFGPGTRLTVT.

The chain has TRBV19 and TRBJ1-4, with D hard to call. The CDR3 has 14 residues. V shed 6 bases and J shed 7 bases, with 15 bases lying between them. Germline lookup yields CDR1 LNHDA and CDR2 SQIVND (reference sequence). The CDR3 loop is CASRSREAAEKLFF. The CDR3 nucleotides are TGTGCCAGTAGGAGCCGGGAGGCGGCTGAAAAACTGTTTTTT.

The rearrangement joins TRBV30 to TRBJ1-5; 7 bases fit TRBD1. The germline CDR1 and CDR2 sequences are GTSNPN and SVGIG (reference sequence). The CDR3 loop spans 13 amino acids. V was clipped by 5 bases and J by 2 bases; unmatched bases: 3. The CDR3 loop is CAWAGTGNQPQHF. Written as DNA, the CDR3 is TGTGCCTGGGCCGGGACAGGCAATCAGCCCCAGCATTTT.